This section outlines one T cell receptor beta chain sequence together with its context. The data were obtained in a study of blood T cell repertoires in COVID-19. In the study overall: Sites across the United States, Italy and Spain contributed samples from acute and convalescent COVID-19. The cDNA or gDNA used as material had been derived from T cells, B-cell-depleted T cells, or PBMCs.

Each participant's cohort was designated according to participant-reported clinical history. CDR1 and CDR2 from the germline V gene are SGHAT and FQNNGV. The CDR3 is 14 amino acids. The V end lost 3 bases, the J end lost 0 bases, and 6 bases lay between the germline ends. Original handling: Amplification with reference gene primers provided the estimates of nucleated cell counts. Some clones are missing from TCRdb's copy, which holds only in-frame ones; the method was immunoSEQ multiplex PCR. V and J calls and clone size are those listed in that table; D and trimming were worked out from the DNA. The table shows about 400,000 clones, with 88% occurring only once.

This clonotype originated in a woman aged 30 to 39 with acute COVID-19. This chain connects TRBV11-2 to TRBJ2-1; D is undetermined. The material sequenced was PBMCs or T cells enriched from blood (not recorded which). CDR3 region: CASSFLSSYNEQFF. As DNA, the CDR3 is TGTGCCAGCAGCTTTTTGAGCTCCTACAATGAGCAGTTCTTC.